The entry that follows covers one TCR beta chain sequence. This entry comes from a study of blood T cell repertoires in COVID-19. Study in general: The United States, Italy and Spain supplied acute and convalescent COVID-19 samples. Sample material is recorded as cDNA or gDNA derived from T cells, B-cell-depleted T cells, or PBMCs.

The authors' processing: How many nucleated cells were present was estimated from reference gene primer amplification. The repertoire was sequenced with immunoSEQ multiplex PCR; TCRdb's copy has only in-frame clones and lacks some. For V, J and clone size, that table is used; D and trimming come from the DNA. The sample consists of 150,000 to 200,000 clones, approximately 88% of them appearing once. The sample consisted of peripheral blood. This clonotype originated in a man in his fifties or sixties with acute or convalescent COVID-19.

In DNA, the CDR3 is TGTGCCAGCAGTGTCAGGGGAAGTGCCGGGGAGCTGTTTTTT. Its protein is CASSVRGSAGELFF. The V gene is TRBV2, the J gene TRBJ2-2, with D maybe TRBD1 (6 bases). CDR1 SNHLY and CDR2 FYNNEI come from the germline V gene. Trimming stripped 4 bases from V and 6 bases from J, with 12 bases between. The CDR3 is 14 amino acids.